The T cell receptor beta chain under discussion was sequenced for a study of radiotherapy plus CTLA-4 blockade in lung cancer. Across the whole study: Objective responses were seen in around 17% of patients, disease control in over 25%.

This CDR3 region has 14 residues. Germline assignment: CDR1 LNHNV and CDR2 YYDKDF (reference sequence). Measured with immunoSEQ multiplex PCR; TCRdb has only the in-frame clones, and not every one. The sample has about 80,000 clones, more than 85% seen once; the top ten hold 0.85% to 0.9%. With respect to this clone: At one boundary the junction diverges from the germline segment, which might be a read error.

Focal radiation with ipilimumab CTLA-4 blockade was given to patients with chemo-refractory metastatic non-small-cell lung cancer. The chain couples TRBV15 to TRBJ2-3; 11 nucleotides align to TRBD1. Sample: peripheral blood, taken from a patient treated with radiotherapy plus ipilimumab. The sequence derives from a human donor with non-small cell lung cancer who had stable disease on radiotherapy plus ipilimumab. CDR3 residues: CATSRTGGTDTQYF. The CDR3 bases are TGTGCCACCAGCCGGACAGGGGGCACGGATACGCAGTATTTT.